The 2 T cell receptor beta chains listed next were all sequenced from one sample in a study of response to subunit inactivated influenza vaccine. Each CDR3 protein gets one entry after TCRdb re-called the RT-PCR reads with MiXCR. Of 400,000 to 650,000 distinct CDR3 sequences detected, around 7.9% appear once; the ten largest clones hold around 12%. The sample was PBMCs from blood, taken around 2 years after vaccination. The receptors originated from a man aged 45 to 75 who received an inactivated influenza vaccine.

This clonotype turned up a few times. The J gene is TRBJ2-7, the V gene TRBV20-1; possible D gene TRBD1, 6 bases. The germline gives CDR1 DFQATT, CDR2 SNEGSKA (reference sequence). This CDR3 has 17 residues. V lost 0 bases and J lost 0, with 18 bases in between. The CDR3 sequence is CSARDLRDTRRSYEQYF. Written as DNA, the CDR3 is TGCAGTGCTAGAGATCTCCGGGACACCCGACGCTCCTACGAGCAGTACTTC.

This clonotype was observed a few times. The chain employs TRBV10-2 and TRBJ2-3, with 14 nucleotides matching TRBD2. Unmatched junction bases numbered 11, after V lost 7 bases and J lost 2 bases. CDR3 size: 18 residues. Germline V gene sequence: CDR1 WSHSY, CDR2 SAAADI. This CDR3 reads CASTAAGTSGGVTDTQYF. The CDR3 DNA is TGCGCCAGCACTGCGGCCGGGACTAGCGGGGGTGTCACAGATACGCAGTATTTT.